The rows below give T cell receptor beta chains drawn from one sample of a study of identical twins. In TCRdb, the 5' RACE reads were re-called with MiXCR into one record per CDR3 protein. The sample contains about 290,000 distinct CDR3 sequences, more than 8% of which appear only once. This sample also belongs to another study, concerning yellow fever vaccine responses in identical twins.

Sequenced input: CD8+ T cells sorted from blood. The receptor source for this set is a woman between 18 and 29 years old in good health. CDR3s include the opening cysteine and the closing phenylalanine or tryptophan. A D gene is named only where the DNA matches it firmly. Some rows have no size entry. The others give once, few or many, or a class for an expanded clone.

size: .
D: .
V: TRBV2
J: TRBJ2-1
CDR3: CASRGGREQFF
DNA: TGTGCCAGCAGGGGCGGACGTGAGCAGTTCTTC

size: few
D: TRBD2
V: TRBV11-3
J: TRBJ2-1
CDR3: CASSLWPGGYNEQFF
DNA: TGTGCCAGCAGCTTATGGCCGGGGGGCTACAATGAGCAGTTCTTC

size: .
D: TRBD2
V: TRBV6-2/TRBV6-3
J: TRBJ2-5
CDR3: CATGTSGRYQETQYF
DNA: TGTGCCACCGGGACTAGCGGACGTTACCAAGAGACCCAGTACTTC

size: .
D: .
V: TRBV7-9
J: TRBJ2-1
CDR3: CASSRFREKLWNEQFF
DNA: TGTGCCAGCAGCCGCTTCCGGGAGAAATTGTGGAATGAGCAGTTCTTC

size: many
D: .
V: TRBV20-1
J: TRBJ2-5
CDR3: CSARGLTTTEETQYF
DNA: TGCAGTGCTAGAGGCCTCACTACCACCGAAGAGACCCAGTACTTC

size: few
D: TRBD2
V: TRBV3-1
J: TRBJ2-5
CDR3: CASSQDGAGGYGETQYF
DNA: TGTGCCAGCAGCCAAGACGGAGCGGGGGGTTATGGAGAGACCCAGTACTTC

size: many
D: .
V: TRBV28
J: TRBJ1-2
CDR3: CASSFDISNYGYTF
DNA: TGTGCCAGCAGTTTTGACATATCTAACTATGGCTACACCTTC

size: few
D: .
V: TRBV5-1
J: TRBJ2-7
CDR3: CASSPEDPKREQYF
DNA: TGCGCCAGCAGCCCGGAAGATCCGAAGAGGGAGCAGTACTTC

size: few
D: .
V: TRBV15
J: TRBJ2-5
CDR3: CATSRDRTETQYF
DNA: TGTGCCACCAGCAGAGACAGAACAGAGACCCAGTACTTC

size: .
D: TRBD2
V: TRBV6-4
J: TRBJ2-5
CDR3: CASSEVSGGIETQYF
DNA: TGTGCCAGCAGTGAAGTCAGCGGGGGCATAGAGACCCAGTACTTC

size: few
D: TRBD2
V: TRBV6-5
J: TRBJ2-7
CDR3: CASSSVELAGKGEQYF
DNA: TGTGCCAGCAGTTCCGTAGAACTAGCGGGAAAGGGCGAGCAGTACTTC

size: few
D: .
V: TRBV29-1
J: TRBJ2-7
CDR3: CSVRTPFSKGYEQYF
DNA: TGCAGCGTTCGGACCCCGTTCTCTAAGGGCTACGAGCAGTACTTC

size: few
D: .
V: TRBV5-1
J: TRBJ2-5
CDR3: CASSPDPGRTFETQYF
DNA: TGCGCCAGCAGCCCCGACCCTGGCAGAACTTTTGAGACCCAGTACTTC

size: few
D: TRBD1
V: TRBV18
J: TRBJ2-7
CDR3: CASSPRSDRGIYEQYF
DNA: TGTGCCAGCTCACCACGATCGGACAGGGGGATCTACGAGCAGTACTTC

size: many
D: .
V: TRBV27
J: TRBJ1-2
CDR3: CASSGTAYGYTF
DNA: TGTGCCAGCAGTGGGACGGCTTATGGCTACACCTTC

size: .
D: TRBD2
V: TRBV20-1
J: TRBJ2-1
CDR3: CSARDSGLAAYSYNEQFF
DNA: TGCAGTGCTAGAGACTCGGGACTAGCGGCTTACTCCTACAATGAGCAGTTCTTC

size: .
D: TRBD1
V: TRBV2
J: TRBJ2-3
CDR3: CASSEGTGNTDTQYF
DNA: TGTGCCAGCAGTGAAGGGACAGGAAACACGGATACGCAGTATTTT

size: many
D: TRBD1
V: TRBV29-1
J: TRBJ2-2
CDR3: CSVDPGQGNTGELFF
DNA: TGCAGCGTTGACCCGGGACAGGGAAACACCGGGGAGCTGTTTTTT

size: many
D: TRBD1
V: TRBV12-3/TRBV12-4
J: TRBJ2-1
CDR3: CASSHQGDTYNEQFF
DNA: TGTGCCAGCAGCCATCAGGGGGACACCTACAATGAGCAGTTCTTC

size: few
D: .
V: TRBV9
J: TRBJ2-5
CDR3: CASSVGPEAETQYF
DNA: TGTGCCAGCAGCGTAGGGCCAGAGGCAGAGACCCAGTACTTC

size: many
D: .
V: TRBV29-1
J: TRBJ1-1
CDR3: CSGGGEGTEAFF
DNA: TGCAGCGGCGGGGGCGAGGGCACTGAAGCTTTCTTT

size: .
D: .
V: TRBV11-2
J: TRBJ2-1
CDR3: CASSLEGASSYNEQFF
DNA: TGTGCCAGCAGCTTAGAGGGGGCTAGCTCCTACAATGAGCAGTTCTTC

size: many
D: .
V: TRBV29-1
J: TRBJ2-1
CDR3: CSASLQGYNEQFF
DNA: TGCAGCGCTTCTCTACAGGGCTACAATGAGCAGTTCTTC

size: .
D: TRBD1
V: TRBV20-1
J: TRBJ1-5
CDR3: CSARINRGRQPQHF
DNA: TGCAGTGCTAGGATTAACAGGGGGCGACAGCCCCAGCATTTT

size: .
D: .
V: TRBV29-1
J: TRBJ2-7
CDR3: CSVEVPNYEQYF
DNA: TGCAGCGTTGAGGTACCTAACTACGAGCAGTACTTC

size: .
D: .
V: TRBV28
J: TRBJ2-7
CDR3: CASTSGRWPYEQYF
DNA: TGTGCCAGCACTTCAGGGCGGTGGCCCTACGAGCAGTACTTC

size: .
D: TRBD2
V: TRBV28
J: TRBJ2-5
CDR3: CASSRPPGGETQYF
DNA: TGTGCCAGCAGTCGACCCCCGGGAGGAGAGACCCAGTACTTC

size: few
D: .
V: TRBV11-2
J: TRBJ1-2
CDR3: CASSLPGPFNYGYTF
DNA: TGTGCCAGCAGCTTGCCCGGGCCCTTTAACTATGGCTACACCTTC

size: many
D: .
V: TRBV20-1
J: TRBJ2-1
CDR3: CSARELRNYNEQFF
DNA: TGCAGTGCTAGAGAGCTCAGAAACTACAATGAGCAGTTCTTC

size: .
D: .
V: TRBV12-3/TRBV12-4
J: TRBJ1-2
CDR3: CASNGDVSSNYGYTF
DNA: TGTGCCAGCAATGGTGATGTCAGCTCTAACTATGGCTACACCTTC

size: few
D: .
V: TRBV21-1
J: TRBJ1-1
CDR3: CASSKDNRGQPEAFF
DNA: TGTGCCAGCAGCAAAGACAACCGGGGCCAACCTGAAGCTTTCTTT

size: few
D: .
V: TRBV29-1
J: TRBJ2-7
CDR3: CSGIGLRYEQYF
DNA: TGCAGCGGAATAGGCTTGAGGTACGAGCAGTACTTC

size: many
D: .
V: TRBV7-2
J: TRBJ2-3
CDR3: CASSTPTRGVTDTQYF
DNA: TGTGCCAGCAGCACCCCGACTAGGGGGGTCACAGATACGCAGTATTTT

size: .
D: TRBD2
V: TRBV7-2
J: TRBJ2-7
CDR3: CASSSSGVHEQYF
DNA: TGTGCCAGCAGCTCCAGCGGGGTACACGAGCAGTACTTC

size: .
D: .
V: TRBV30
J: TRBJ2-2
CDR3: CAWETLPNTGELFF
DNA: TGTGCCTGGGAAACCCTGCCGAACACCGGGGAGCTGTTTTTT

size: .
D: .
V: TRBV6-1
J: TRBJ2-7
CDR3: CASRSGGSYEQYF
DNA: TGTGCCAGCAGATCTGGCGGTTCCTACGAGCAGTACTTC

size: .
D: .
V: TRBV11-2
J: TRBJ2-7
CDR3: CASRGGGYEQYF
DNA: TGTGCCAGCAGGGGAGGGGGATACGAGCAGTACTTC

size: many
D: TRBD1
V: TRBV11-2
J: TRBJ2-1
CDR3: CASSLGDHRGLYNEQFF
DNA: TGTGCCAGCAGCTTAGGGGACCACAGGGGGCTCTACAATGAGCAGTTCTTC